The clone carrying this T cell receptor (beta chain) has a handful of counts. No antigen is known for it. Using unique molecular identifiers, the investigators prepared the TCRbeta library. TCRdb independently ran MiXCR on the PCR reads; one entry per CDR3 protein. The sample carries a few hundred thousand distinct CDR3 sequences, more than 20% recorded once. The sample originates from a study of T-cell reconstitution after alpha-beta-depleted transplantation in children. General study results and limits: Recipient T cells and thymic progenitors that survived gave rise to the high TCRbeta diversity observed at day 60 in some patients. Reports say that about two months after transplant, the alpha-beta T cells came out of several hundred graft clones that had expanded. At one year after transplant, newly produced T cells mostly accounted for T-cell counts and diversity.

The V gene's germline CDR1 is SGHTA and CDR2 FQGTGA. This CDR3 has 16 residues. The germline V and J ends were trimmed by 5 bases and 4 bases, with 17 bases remaining between them. This TCR was sampled from a female patient aged 2-10 years who had a stem cell transplant for congenital amegakaryocytic thrombocytopenia, so the T cells may come from the graft donor. The rearrangement uses TRBV7-3 and TRBJ2-2, with D tentatively TRBD1 (6 bases). The sample here was PBMCs, mostly from graft donor cells, taken 360 days after TCRalphabeta/CD19-depleted stem cell transplant. The CDR3 sequence is CASSPLQGAFTGELFF. The CDR3 bases are TGTGCCAGCAGCCCTTTACAGGGTGCTTTCACCGGGGAGCTGTTTTTT.